The rows below give T cell receptor beta chains drawn from one sample of a study of shared clonotypes between healthy human individuals. Profiled with immunoSEQ multiplex PCR; TCRdb holds only in-frame clones, not every one. The sample records 550,000 to 650,000 clones, about 96% being singletons. Sequencing input: naive CD8+ T cells sorted from blood. The receptor source for this set is a woman aged 30 to 39 in good health. Each CDR3 is given with its conserved first and last residue. The D gene is left open where the match is weak. Clone size is not always given. Where it is, it says once, few, many or a class for expanded clones.

. | . | TRBJ2-7 | TRBV7-2 | CASSLGGTYEQYF | TGTGCCAGCAGCTTAGGGGGCACCTACGAGCAGTACTTC
. | . | TRBJ1-4 | TRBV28 | CASSYSGTNEKLFF | TGTGCCAGCAGTTATTCAGGAACTAATGAAAAACTGTTTTTT
. | TRBD1 | TRBJ2-2 | TRBV7-7 | CASRDRGPQRTGELFF | TGTGCCTCCCGGGACAGGGGGCCCCAGCGGACCGGGGAGCTGTTTTTT
. | . | TRBJ2-1 | TRBV7-8 | CASSSINEQFF | TGTGCCAGCAGCTCCATAAATGAGCAGTTCTTC
. | . | TRBJ1-5 | TRBV5-5 | CASSFRGSNQPQHF | TGTGCCAGCAGTTTCAGGGGTAGCAATCAGCCCCAGCATTTT
. | . | TRBJ2-1 | TRBV4-1 | CASSQEPFPGEGDEQFF | TGCGCCAGCAGCCAAGAACCGTTCCCGGGCGAAGGTGATGAGCAGTTCTTC
. | . | TRBJ1-1 | TRBV11-1 | CASSSAPQEYTEAFF | TGTGCCAGCAGCTCCGCCCCGCAGGAATACACTGAAGCTTTCTTT
few | . | TRBJ2-7 | TRBV2 | CASSSYEQYF | TGTGCCAGCAGCTCCTACGAGCAGTACTTC
. | TRBD1 | TRBJ1-5 | TRBV9 | CASSRTGYSNQPQHF | TGTGCCAGCAGCCGGACAGGGTACAGCAATCAGCCCCAGCATTTT
. | TRBD1 | TRBJ1-4 | TRBV6-1 | CASSTGQGEYEKLFF | TGTGCCAGCAGTACCGGACAGGGGGAGTATGAAAAACTGTTTTTT
. | TRBD2 | TRBJ2-1 | TRBV14 | CASSSGGPNEQFF | TGTGCCAGCTCTAGCGGGGGCCCTAATGAGCAGTTCTTC
. | TRBD1 | TRBJ1-1 | TRBV6-1 | CASSEDRGWTEAFF | TGTGCCAGCAGTGAGGACAGGGGTTGGACTGAAGCTTTCTTT
. | . | TRBJ2-2 | TRBV11-2 | CASSLVGVGELFF | TGTGCCAGCAGCTTAGTAGGGGTCGGGGAGCTGTTTTTT
. | . | TRBJ1-6 | TRBV2 | CASSEAWPNSPLHF | TGTGCCAGCAGTGAAGCGTGGCCGAATTCACCCCTCCACTTT
. | . | TRBJ2-3 | TRBV5-1 | CASSLAMDITRTDTQYF | TGCGCCAGCAGCTTGGCCATGGACATAACTCGCACAGATACGCAGTATTTT
. | . | TRBJ2-7 | TRBV30 | CAWSTRAYEQYF | TGTGCCTGGAGTACCCGGGCTTACGAGCAGTACTTC
. | . | TRBJ2-7 | TRBV19 | CASSIGAGWAYEQYF | TGTGCCAGTAGTATCGGCGCAGGGTGGGCCTACGAGCAGTACTTC
. | . | TRBJ1-2 | TRBV7-9 | CASSPRGRNGYTF | TGTGCCAGCAGCCCGCGAGGACGGAATGGCTACACCTTC
. | . | TRBJ1-4 | TRBV5-1 | CASSLNTGHPTTNEKLFF | TGCGCCAGCAGCCTCAACACAGGGCACCCTACAACTAATGAAAAACTGTTTTTT
. | . | TRBJ2-7 | TRBV5-5 | CASSLIGGSSYEQYF | TGTGCCAGCAGCTTGATTGGGGGTAGCTCCTACGAGCAGTACTTC
. | TRBD2 | TRBJ2-1 | TRBV29-1 | CSVEGLATYNEQFF | TGCAGCGTTGAAGGACTAGCGACCTACAATGAGCAGTTCTTC
. | . | TRBJ2-2 | TRBV10-2 | CASSEVGANTGELFF | TGCGCCAGCAGTGAGGTGGGAGCGAACACCGGGGAGCTGTTTTTT
. | . | TRBJ1-4 | TRBV4-1 | CASSQDGEKWGYEKLFF | TGCGCCAGCAGCCAAGATGGGGAGAAGTGGGGCTATGAAAAACTGTTTTTT
. | TRBD1 | TRBJ2-5 | TRBV30 | CAWSVQGVGETQYF | TGTGCCTGGAGTGTACAGGGGGTGGGAGAGACCCAGTACTTC
. | . | TRBJ1-1 | TRBV28 | CASSFRVNTEAFF | TGTGCCAGCAGTTTCAGGGTGAACACTGAAGCTTTCTTT
. | . | TRBJ2-1 | TRBV5-3 | CARSSRDKQFF | TGTGCCAGAAGCTCCCGGGACAAGCAGTTCTTC
. | TRBD2 | TRBJ2-5 | TRBV9 | CASSTHLAAQETQYF | TGTGCCAGCAGCACCCATCTAGCGGCCCAAGAGACCCAGTACTTC
. | . | TRBJ2-7 | TRBV6-1 | CASSEAVGGHYEQYF | TGTGCCAGCAGTGAAGCGGTCGGGGGGCACTACGAGCAGTACTTC
. | . | TRBJ2-6 | TRBV5-1 | CASSSQGPLSLGANVLTF | TGCGCCAGCAGCTCCCAGGGACCCCTCAGCCTGGGGGCCAACGTCCTGACTTTC
. | TRBD1 | TRBJ2-7 | TRBV5-1 | CASRKTGATYEQYF | TGCGCCAGCAGAAAGACAGGGGCCACCTACGAGCAGTACTTC
. | TRBD1 | TRBJ1-3 | TRBV19 | CASTETGDRGNTIYF | TGTGCCAGTACCGAGACAGGGGATAGAGGAAACACCATATATTTT
. | . | TRBJ2-7 | TRBV5-1 | CASSLAVSVSSYEQYF | TGCGCCAGCAGCTTGGCCGTTTCTGTCAGCTCCTACGAGCAGTACTTC
. | TRBD1 | TRBJ2-7 | TRBV29-1 | CSVVDRGGYEQYF | TGCAGCGTTGTGGACAGGGGAGGCTACGAGCAGTACTTC
. | . | TRBJ2-3 | TRBV6-1 | CASSEMKNSWGDTQYF | TGTGCCAGCAGTGAAATGAAAAACAGTTGGGGAGATACGCAGTATTTT
. | . | TRBJ2-7 | TRBV5-6 | CASSSGSYEQYF | TGTGCCAGCAGCTCAGGCTCCTACGAGCAGTACTTC
. | TRBD1 | TRBJ1-1 | TRBV7-9 | CASTGQRDTEAFF | TGTGCCAGCACGGGACAGAGAGACACTGAAGCTTTCTTT
. | . | TRBJ2-7 | TRBV13 | CASSSPGYEQYF | TGTGCCAGCAGCTCCCCGGGCTACGAGCAGTACTTC
. | TRBD1 | TRBJ2-7 | TRBV5-1 | CASSLRGQGSEQYF | TGCGCCAGCAGCTTGCGGGGACAGGGATCCGAGCAGTACTTC
. | . | TRBJ1-3 | TRBV28 | CASSPPRNTIYF | TGTGCCAGCAGCCCACCGAGAAACACCATATATTTT
. | . | TRBJ1-5 | TRBV27 | CASSFLGGGQPQHF | TGTGCCAGCAGTTTCCTGGGGGGCGGTCAGCCCCAGCATTTT
. | TRBD1 | TRBJ1-1 | TRBV5-6 | CASSVTGMAYGAFF | TGTGCCAGCAGCGTGACAGGGATGGCTTATGGAGCTTTCTTT
. | . | TRBJ2-7 | TRBV9 | CASSATGKGYEQYF | TGTGCCAGCAGCGCCACAGGGAAAGGCTACGAGCAGTACTTC
. | . | TRBJ2-7 | TRBV4-1 | CASSQEGYEQYF | TGCGCCAGCAGCCAAGAGGGTTACGAGCAGTACTTC
once | . | TRBJ1-5 | TRBV27 | CASSFGRGNQPQHF | TGTGCCAGCAGTTTTGGTCGGGGCAATCAGCCCCAGCATTTT
. | TRBD1 | TRBJ1-6 | TRBV19 | CASRLRLDRGDSPLHF | TGTGCCAGTAGATTAAGACTCGACAGGGGAGATTCACCCCTCCACTTT
. | . | TRBJ2-7 | TRBV28 | CASSRYEQYF | TGTGCCAGCAGTAGGTACGAGCAGTACTTC
. | TRBD1 | TRBJ1-1 | TRBV6-1 | CASSPTGLSTEAFF | TGTGCCAGCAGCCCGACAGGGTTAAGCACTGAAGCTTTCTTT
. | TRBD1 | TRBJ2-7 | TRBV4-1 | CASSHGTGGTYEQYF | TGCGCCAGCAGCCACGGGACAGGGGGCACCTACGAGCAGTACTTC
. | TRBD2 | TRBJ2-2 | TRBV2 | CASSVTVAGAAGELFF | TGTGCCAGCAGTGTCACGGTAGCGGGAGCCGCCGGGGAGCTGTTTTTT
once | TRBD1 | TRBJ2-4 | TRBV6-6 | CASTNLQGMPKNIQYF | TGTGCCAGCACCAACTTACAGGGGATGCCCAAAAACATTCAGTACTTC
. | . | TRBJ2-7 | TRBV12-5 | CASGTGLHEQYF | TGTGCTAGTGGCACGGGATTACACGAGCAGTACTTC
. | . | TRBJ2-3 | TRBV19 | CASSIGLGLSFADTQYF | TGTGCCAGTAGTATCGGGTTGGGCTTATCGTTTGCAGATACGCAGTATTTT